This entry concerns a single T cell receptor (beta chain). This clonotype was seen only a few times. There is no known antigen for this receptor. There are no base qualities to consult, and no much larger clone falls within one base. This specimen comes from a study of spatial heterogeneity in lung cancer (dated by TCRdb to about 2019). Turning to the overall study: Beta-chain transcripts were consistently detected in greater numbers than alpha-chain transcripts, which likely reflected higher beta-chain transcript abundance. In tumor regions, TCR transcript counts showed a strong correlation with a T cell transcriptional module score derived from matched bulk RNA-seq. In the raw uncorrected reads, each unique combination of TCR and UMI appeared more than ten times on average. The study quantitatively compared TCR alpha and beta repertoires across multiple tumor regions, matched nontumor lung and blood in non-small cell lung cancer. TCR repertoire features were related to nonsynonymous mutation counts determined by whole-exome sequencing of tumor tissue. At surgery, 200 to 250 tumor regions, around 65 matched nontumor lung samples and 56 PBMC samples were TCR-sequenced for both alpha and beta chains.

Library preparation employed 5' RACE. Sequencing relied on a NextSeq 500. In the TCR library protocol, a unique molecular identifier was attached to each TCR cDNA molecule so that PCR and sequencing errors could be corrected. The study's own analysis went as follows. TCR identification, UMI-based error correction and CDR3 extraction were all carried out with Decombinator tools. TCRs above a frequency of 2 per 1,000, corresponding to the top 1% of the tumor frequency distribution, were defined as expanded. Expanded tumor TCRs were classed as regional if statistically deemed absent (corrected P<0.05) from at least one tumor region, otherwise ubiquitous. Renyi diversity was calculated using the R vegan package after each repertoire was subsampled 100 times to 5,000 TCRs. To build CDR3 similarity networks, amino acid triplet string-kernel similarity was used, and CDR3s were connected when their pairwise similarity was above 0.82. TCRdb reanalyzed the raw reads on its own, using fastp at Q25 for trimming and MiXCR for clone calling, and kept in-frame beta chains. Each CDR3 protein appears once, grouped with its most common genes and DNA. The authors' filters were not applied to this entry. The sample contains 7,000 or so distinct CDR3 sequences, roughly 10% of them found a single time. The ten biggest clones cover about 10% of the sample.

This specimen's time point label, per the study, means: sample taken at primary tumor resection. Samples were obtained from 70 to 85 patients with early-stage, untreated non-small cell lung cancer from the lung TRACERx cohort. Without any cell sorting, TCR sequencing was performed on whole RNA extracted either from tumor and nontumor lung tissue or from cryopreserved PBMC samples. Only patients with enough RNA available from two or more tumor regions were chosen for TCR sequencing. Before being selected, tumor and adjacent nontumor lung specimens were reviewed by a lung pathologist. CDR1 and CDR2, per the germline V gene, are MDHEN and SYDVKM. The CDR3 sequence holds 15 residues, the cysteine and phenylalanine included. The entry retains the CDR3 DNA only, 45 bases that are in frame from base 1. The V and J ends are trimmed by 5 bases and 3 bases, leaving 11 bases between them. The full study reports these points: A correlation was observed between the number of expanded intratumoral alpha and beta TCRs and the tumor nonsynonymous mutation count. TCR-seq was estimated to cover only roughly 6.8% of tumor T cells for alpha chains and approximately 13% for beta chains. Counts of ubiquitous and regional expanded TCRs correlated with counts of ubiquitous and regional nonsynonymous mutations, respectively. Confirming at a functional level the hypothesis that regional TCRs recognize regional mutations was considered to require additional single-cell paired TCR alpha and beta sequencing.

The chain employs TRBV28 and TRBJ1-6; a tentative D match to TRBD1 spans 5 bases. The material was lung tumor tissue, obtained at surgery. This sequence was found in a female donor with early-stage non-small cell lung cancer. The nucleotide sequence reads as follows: TGTGCCAGCAGTGTTGGGGGGATCTATAATTCACCCCTCCACTTT. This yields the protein CASSVGGIYNSPLHF.